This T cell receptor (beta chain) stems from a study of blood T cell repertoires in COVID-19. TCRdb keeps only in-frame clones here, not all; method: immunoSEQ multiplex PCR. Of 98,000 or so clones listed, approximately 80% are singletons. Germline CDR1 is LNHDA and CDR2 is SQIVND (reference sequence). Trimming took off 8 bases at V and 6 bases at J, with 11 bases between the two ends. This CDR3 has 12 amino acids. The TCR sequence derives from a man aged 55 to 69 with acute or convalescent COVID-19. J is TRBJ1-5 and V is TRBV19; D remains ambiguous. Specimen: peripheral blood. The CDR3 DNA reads TGTGCCAGTTGGACGAGGGCTCAGCCCCAGCATTTT. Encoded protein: CASWTRAQPQHF. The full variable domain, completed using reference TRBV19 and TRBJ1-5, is DGGITQSPKYLFRKEGQNVTLSCEQNLNHDAMYWYRQDPGQGLRLIYYSQIVNDFQKGDIAEGYSVSREKKESFPLTVTSAQKNPTAFYLCASWTRAQPQHFGDGTRLSIL.